The clone carrying this T cell receptor beta chain has ten or more counts. The data belong to a study of regulatory T cells in long-lasting Graves disease. Time point indicated: persistent/refractory GD, antithyroid drugs over 5 years with positive TRAb. From PBMCs, RNA was extracted and then used to make the TCR library. CDR1 and CDR2 (germline): SNHLY, FYNNEI. The CDR3 runs 15 residues. The trim removed 11 bases at V and 0 bases at J, leaving 9 bases unmatched. According to the study, TCR beta libraries were built with iRepertoire HTBI primers and CDR3-region Arm-PCR. TCRdb re-derived calls from the multiplex PCR reads in MiXCR, one entry per CDR3 protein. In the table there are a few hundred thousand distinct CDR3 sequences, about a quarter of which are singletons.

The input for sequencing was peripheral blood mononuclear cells (PBMCs), taken when the disease was refractory, from a patient treated with antithyroid drugs. The chain is built from TRBV2 and TRBJ2-3; 9 nucleotides line up with TRBD1. The receptor was derived from a female donor with Graves disease. CDR3 in amino acids: CAGKLGQGSTDTQYF. For the CDR3, the DNA is TGTGCCGGCAAATTGGGACAGGGCAGCACAGATACGCAGTATTTT.